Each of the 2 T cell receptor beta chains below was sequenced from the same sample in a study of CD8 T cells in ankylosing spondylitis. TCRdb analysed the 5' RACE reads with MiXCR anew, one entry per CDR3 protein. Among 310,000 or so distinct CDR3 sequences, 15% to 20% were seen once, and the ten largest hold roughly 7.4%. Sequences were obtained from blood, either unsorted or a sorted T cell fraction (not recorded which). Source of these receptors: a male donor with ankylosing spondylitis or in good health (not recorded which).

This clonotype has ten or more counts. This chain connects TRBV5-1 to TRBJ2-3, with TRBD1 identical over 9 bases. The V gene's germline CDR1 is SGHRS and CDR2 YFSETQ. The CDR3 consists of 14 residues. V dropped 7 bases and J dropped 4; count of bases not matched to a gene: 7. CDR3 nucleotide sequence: TGCGCCAGCCGAACGTGGGACAGGGCAGATACGCAGTATTTT. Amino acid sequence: CASRTWDRADTQYF.

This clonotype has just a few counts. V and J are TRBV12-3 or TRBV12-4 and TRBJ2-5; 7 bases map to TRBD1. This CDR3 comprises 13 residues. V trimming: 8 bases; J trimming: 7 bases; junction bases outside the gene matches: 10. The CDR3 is CASLGGRAGTQYF. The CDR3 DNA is TGTGCCAGCCTAGGGGGCAGGGCAGGGACCCAGTACTTC.